Presented here are 24 T cell receptor beta chains from one specimen sequenced in a study of T cells in Graves' hyperthyroidism and ophthalmopathy (dated by TCRdb to about 2019). The library was prepared using multiplex PCR. This sample was sequenced with an Illumina HiSeq 2000. The TCR beta CDR3 regions were amplified from the RNA transcripts. For the first round of RT-PCR on the TCR CDR3, the HTBI primer set was used together with the Qiagen OneStep RT-PCR kit. TCRdb's own reprocessing of the public reads used fastp at Q25 and MiXCR and kept productive beta chains. All rows with the same CDR3 protein become a single entry with the most common DNA and genes. The sample contains approximately 370,000 distinct CDR3 sequences, about 15% of them found a single time. The ten top clones hold 34% of the sample. Source material: blood. The receptor source for this set is a woman under 40 with Graves' hyperthyroidism that later progressed to Graves' ophthalmopathy.

This clonotype was detected ten times or more. The rearrangement uses TRBV28 and TRBJ1-2, with D maybe TRBD1 (5 bases). The V end was cut by 6 bases, the J end by 5 bases, with 19 bases between. This CDR3 is built from 15 residues. Germline lookup yields CDR1 MDHEN and CDR2 SYDVKM. The CDR3 here is CASRTAQANSYGYTF. The DNA for the CDR3 is TGTGCCAGCAGGACAGCCCAAGCGAATAGTTATGGCTACACCTTC.

This clonotype was picked up many times. The chain combines TRBV19 with TRBJ2-3; possible D gene TRBD2, 5 bases. The CDR3 length is 16 residues. The V and J ends lost 11 bases and 0 bases respectively, with 21 bases between them. The germline CDR1 and CDR2 sequences are LNHDA and SQIVND (reference sequence). CDR3 sequence: CAPEGFRSSSTDTQYF. The CDR3 DNA reads TGTGCCCCCGAGGGCTTCAGGTCTTCCAGCACAGATACGCAGTATTTT.

This chain links TRBV5-1 with TRBJ2-7; 9 bases agree with TRBD2. The CDR3 has 15 amino acids. With 0 bases clipped from V and 2 bases from J, the junction kept 3 bases outside the gene matches. Germline V gene sequence: CDR1 SGHRS, CDR2 YFSETQ. The CDR3 nucleotides read TGCGCCAGCAGCTTGGTTCCTAGCGGGGCCTACGAGCAGTACTTC. Its translation is CASSLVPSGAYEQYF.

This chain links TRBV15 with TRBJ1-3; D ambiguous. The CDR3 extends over 14 amino acids. Germline V lookup: CDR1 LNHNV, CDR2 YYDKDF (reference sequence). V lost 0 bases and J lost 3, with 6 bases in between. CDR3 region: CATSREQSGNTIYF. CDR3 coding DNA: TGTGCCACCAGCAGAGAGCAAAGTGGAAACACCATATATTTT.

This clonotype was recorded many times. The CDR3, as DNA: TGTGCCAGCCGGGACAGGGGGTGGACTAGCACAGATACGCAGTATTTT. Its translation is CASRDRGWTSTDTQYF. This chain links TRBV19 with TRBJ2-3; 11 bases fit TRBD1. The CDR3 runs to 16 residues. CDR1 and CDR2 from the germline V gene are LNHDA and SQIVND (reference sequence). Trimming took 9 bases from V and 0 from J; bases not matched to a gene: 8.

The CDR3 region is CASSYEAGSNTEAFF. CDR3 nucleotides: TGTGCCAGCAGTTATGAAGCAGGGTCGAACACTGAAGCTTTCTTT. V gene TRBV6-5 combines with J gene TRBJ1-1; weak D call: TRBD1 (5 bases). V was pared by 3 bases and J by 1 base, with 12 bases between. The CDR3 is made up of 15 amino acids. The germline V gene encodes CDR1 MNHEY and CDR2 SVGAGI.

The table lists this clonotype with many counts. The rearrangement uses TRBV6-1 and TRBJ1-5; D remains ambiguous. The CDR3 extends over 15 amino acids. Trimming removed 7 bases from V and 4 bases from J, with 17 bases in between. In germline, CDR1 is MNHNS, CDR2 SASEGT. The CDR3 here is CASTEDSPGNQPQHF. The CDR3 coding sequence is TGTGCCAGCACCGAAGATAGTCCGGGAAATCAGCCCCAGCATTTT.

This clonotype was found many times. The V and J genes are TRBV12-3 or TRBV12-4 and TRBJ2-1; TRBD2 aligns across 7 bases. CDR3 length: 12 residues. V gave up 6 bases and J gave up 12 bases; unmatched junction bases: 8. CDR3 nucleotide sequence: TGTGCCAGCAGCCGGACTAGTGGCGTGCAGTTCTTC. It translates to CASSRTSGVQFF.

This clonotype was picked up many times. The chain employs TRBV12-3 or TRBV12-4 and TRBJ2-7; no clear D. V gave up 4 bases and J gave up 5 bases, with 12 bases separating them. There are 13 residues in the CDR3. CDR3 sequence (DNA): TGTGCCAGCAGTTCAACCCAGGCCGACGAGCAGTACTTC. It yields the protein CASSSTQADEQYF.

This clonotype was counted many times. The chain recombines TRBV28 with TRBJ1-1, with a weak D call TRBD1 (6 bases). This CDR3 is built from 18 residues. The V and J ends lost 2 bases and 1 base respectively, with 20 bases between them. Germline assignment: CDR1 MDHEN and CDR2 SYDVKM. The CDR3 nucleotides are TGTGCCAGCAGTTTAGCAGTGGAGAAACCGGGACAGAACACTGAAGCTTTCTTT. Encoded protein: CASSLAVEKPGQNTEAFF.

This clonotype was observed many times. The genes are TRBV28 and TRBJ2-7; 12 bases match TRBD2. Germline V gene sequence: CDR1 MDHEN, CDR2 SYDVKM. Germline trimming cut 2 bases from V and 3 bases from J; bases unmatched to any gene: 11. CDR3 size: 18 residues. CDR3 nucleotides: TGTGCCAGCAGTTTACCAACTAGCGGGAGGCACTCCCACTACGAGCAGTACTTC. This encodes CASSLPTSGRHSHYEQYF.

This clonotype was observed many times. The genes are TRBV29-1 and TRBJ1-1, with no clear D. This CDR3 is built from 12 residues. V shed 4 bases and J shed 4 bases, with 10 bases lying between them. Germline V gene data show CDR1 as SQVTM and CDR2 as ANQGSEA. As DNA, the CDR3 is TGCAGCGTTGTCCCAACAAGCACTGAAGCTTTCTTT. It is translated as CSVVPTSTEAFF.

This chain links TRBV24-1 with TRBJ2-1, with 9 bases matching TRBD2. J gave up 5 bases and V 9 bases, and 7 bases lay outside the gene matches. Per the germline V gene, CDR1 is KGHDR and CDR2 is SFDVKD. This CDR3 contains 14 residues. The CDR3 reads CATGETSGHNEQFF. CDR3 sequence (DNA): TGTGCCACCGGCGAGACTAGCGGTCACAATGAGCAGTTCTTC.

Comments on this clonotype: A much larger clone lies one base from this, so it may be a read error. Given the absence of the conserved phenylalanine or tryptophan at the CDR3 end, a read error is likely. The chain joins TRBV11-2 to TRBJ2-1, with 8 bases identical to TRBD2. This CDR3 spans 18 amino acids. V lost 1 base to trimming and J lost 0 bases; unmatched junction nucleotides: 8. Germline CDR1 reads SGHAT; CDR2 reads FQNNGV. CDR3 protein: CASSLGGTGTSSYNEQFL. CDR3 coding DNA: TGTGCCAGCAGCTTAGGGGGTACCGGGACTAGCTCCTACAATGAGCAGTTCCTC.

This clonotype was found many times. The rearrangement joins TRBV11-2 to TRBJ2-1; 7 nucleotides line up with TRBD2. Per the germline V gene, CDR1 is SGHAT and CDR2 is FQNNGV. This CDR3 has 17 amino acids. V shed 5 bases and J 6 bases; nucleotides not matched to a gene: 16. The CDR3 nucleotides are TGTGCCAGCAGCCTTAGCCCGCCTAGCGGAGTATCCAATGAGCAGTTCTTC. Translation gives CASSLSPPSGVSNEQFF.

As to this clonotype: A read error may be the cause here, since a much bigger clone is one base away. The chain has TRBV2 and TRBJ2-1, with no clear D. The V end lost 6 bases, the J end lost 12 bases, and 24 bases lay between the germline ends. Germline assignment: CDR1 SNHLY and CDR2 FYNNEI. The CDR3 is 15 residues long. The CDR3 reads CASSPNIPEVYGQFF. The CDR3 DNA sequence: TGTGCCAGCAGCCCAAACATTCCCGAAGTGTATGGGCAGTTCTTC. The whole variable domain, remainder taken from reference TRBV2 and TRBJ2-1, is EPEVTQTPSHQVTQMGQEVILRCVPISNHLYFYWYRQILGQKVEFLVSFYNNEISEKSEIFDDQFSVERPDGSNFTLKIRSTKLEDSAMYFCASSPNIPEVYGQFFGPGTRLTVL.

This chain uses TRBV19 with TRBJ2-6, with 9 bases fitting TRBD1. Germline CDR1 and CDR2: LNHDA and SQIVND (reference sequence). The CDR3 extends over 20 amino acids. V lost 7 bases to trimming and J lost 0 bases; unmatched junction nucleotides: 16. The CDR3 DNA is TGTGCCAGTACCTCAACAGGGGGCGGATTACTCGGCTCTGGGGCCAACGTCCTGACTTTC. Translated: CASTSTGGGLLGSGANVLTF.

This clonotype was picked up many times. The gene calls are TRBV19 and TRBJ2-1, with D unresolved. Deletions cut 6 bases from V and 7 bases from J, with 19 bases between. CDR1 and CDR2 from the germline V gene are LNHDA and SQIVND (reference sequence). CDR3 size: 15 residues. CDR3 sequence: CASSIGLVRVNEQFF. The DNA of the CDR3 is TGTGCCAGTAGCATCGGGCTAGTTAGGGTAAATGAGCAGTTCTTC.

This clonotype has ten or more counts. The chain carries TRBV6-1 and TRBJ2-7, with D unclear. Trimming stripped 8 bases from V and 6 bases from J, with 17 bases between. This CDR3 has 13 amino acids. Germline V gives CDR1 MNHNS, CDR2 SASEGT. In DNA, the CDR3 is TGTGCCAGCTCAAGCCGGGCCCCCTCCGAGCAGTACTTC. Residues: CASSSRAPSEQYF.

This clonotype was seen a handful of times. The rearrangement joins TRBV2 to TRBJ1-5; TRBD1 might be the D (6 bases). The CDR3 covers 17 residues. CDR1 SNHLY and CDR2 FYNNEI come from the germline V gene. The V gene lost 3 bases and the J gene lost 3 bases, with 18 bases spanning the gap. DNA of the CDR3: TGTGCCAGCAGTGACCCGAGGTACAGGGACGACAATCAGCCCCAGCATTTT. Its translation: CASSDPRYRDDNQPQHF.

At least ten counts were recorded for this clonotype. The chain combines TRBV2 with TRBJ2-3, with D possibly being TRBD1 (6 bases). Trimming removed 5 bases at V and 10 bases at J, with 19 bases between. This CDR3 contains 14 residues. The germline V gene has CDR1 SNHLY and CDR2 FYNNEI. DNA for the CDR3: TGTGCCAGCAGTCTAACAGGGCTAGGCGACGCGCAGTATTTT. Its translation: CASSLTGLGDAQYF.

This clonotype was seen many times. The rearrangement links TRBV10-3 to TRBJ1-2, with 8 bases that match TRBD1. Germline CDR1 ENHRY, CDR2 SYGVKD. J lost 5 bases, V lost 0 bases, and 11 bases had no gene match. The CDR3 has 17 residues. CDR3 sequence reads: CAISESIGTGALYGYTF. The CDR3 DNA follows: TGTGCCATCAGTGAGTCGATTGGGACAGGCGCGCTTTATGGCTACACCTTC.

In this sample, this clonotype turned up many times. The chain joins TRBV2 to TRBJ2-3; D may be TRBD2 (5 bases). Per germline, CDR1 SNHLY and CDR2 FYNNEI. Deletions cut 6 bases from V and 0 bases from J, with 13 bases between. This CDR3 has 15 amino acids. The CDR3 spells CASRWGSGSTDTQYF. The CDR3 nucleotides read TGTGCCAGCAGATGGGGATCGGGGAGCACAGATACGCAGTATTTT.

This chain connects TRBV6-1 to TRBJ2-1; 8 bases align to TRBD2. The CDR3 is 18 amino acids. Trimming removed 5 bases from V and 0 bases from J; junction bases left unmatched: 12. The V gene's germline CDR1 is MNHNS and CDR2 SASEGT. In nucleotides, the CDR3 is TGTGCCAGCAGTAGACATACTGGGACTAGAAGCTCCTACAATGAGCAGTTCTTC. Translating it yields CASSRHTGTRSSYNEQFF.